Reported below is one T cell receptor (beta chain). These data originate in a study of patients and donors after allogeneic stem cell transplantation. Each CDR3 protein is one row after TCRdb ran MiXCR on the RT-PCR reads. The sample lists roughly 940,000 distinct CDR3 sequences, about a sixth occurring once. The TCR was taken from a human donor who was either an allogeneic HSCT recipient or a stem cell or donor lymphocyte infusion donor (not recorded which). It is not recorded whose cells these are; they may come from a transplant donor. The material sequenced was blood, either unsorted or a sorted T cell fraction (not recorded which).

CDR3 in amino acids: CASSPRLGGEDTEAFF. The CDR3 DNA is TGTGCCAGCAGCCCCCGGTTAGGAGGGGAGGATACTGAAGCTTTCTTT. The chain employs TRBV9 and TRBJ1-1, with D possibly being TRBD1 (5 bases). This CDR3 is 16 amino acids long. The V end was cut by 4 bases, the J end by 5 bases, with 21 bases between. Germline loops: CDR1 SGDLS, CDR2 YYNGEE.